This section outlines one TCR beta chain sequence together with its context. These data are taken from a study of blood T cell repertoires in COVID-19. Whole-study context: COVID-19 samples, acute and convalescent, were from the United States, Italy and Spain. T cells, B-cell-depleted T cells, or PBMCs provided the cDNA or gDNA that served as material.

Original processing notes: Estimation of nucleated cell counts relied on the amplification of reference gene primers. Clones were sequenced by immunoSEQ multiplex PCR, and TCRdb holds only the in-frame ones, with some missing. The V and J calls and clone size come from that table; D and trimming were worked out from the DNA. The repertoire holds roughly 47,000 clones, 89% seen once, with around 15% in the top ten. Sequenced material: peripheral blood. The sequence derives from an older man with active COVID-19.

CDR3 in amino acids: CASSPQTANTEAFF. CDR3 sequence (DNA): TGTGCCAGCAGTCCCCAGACAGCCAACACTGAAGCTTTCTTT. The chain couples TRBV6-5 to TRBJ1-1; a weak D match, TRBD1 (5 bases). Germline CDR1 and CDR2: MNHEY and SVGAGI. Trimming shortened V by 5 bases and J by 2 bases, and 12 bases separated the two germline ends. CDR3 length: 14 residues.